Below, 9 T cell receptor beta chains from the same sample are listed, as sequenced in a study of T-cell reconstitution after alpha-beta-depleted transplantation in children. Molecular barcoding with unique molecular identifiers was used for the TCRbeta library. TCRdb fed the PCR reads into MiXCR, producing one record per CDR3 protein. The sample holds almost 500,000 distinct CDR3 sequences, about 10% seen once. Specimen: PBMCs, collected before TCRalphabeta/CD19-depleted stem cell transplant. The receptors stem from a child aged 2 to 15 with inherited bone marrow failure, due to receive a stem cell transplant.

This clonotype was counted many times. The CDR3 sequence is CASSLRAVYEQYF. In DNA, the CDR3 is TGTGCCAGCAGCTTAAGGGCGGTGTACGAGCAGTACTTC. The V and J genes are TRBV7-2 and TRBJ2-7; D ambiguous. The germline gives CDR1 SGHTA, CDR2 FQGNSA. Trimming removed 2 bases from V and 4 bases from J, with 9 bases in between. There are 13 residues in the CDR3.

The rearrangement links TRBV21-1 to TRBJ2-4; the table assigns TRBD1, which was not confirmed against the DNA. TRBV21-1 is termed a pseudogene. This CDR3 contains 19 residues. CDR3 coding DNA: TGTGCCAGCAGCAAGGAGTTAGTCGGGGGTATAGTGGCCAAAAACATTCAGTACTTC. Translation: CASSKELVGGIVAKNIQYF.

This clonotype was counted ten times or more. V usage is TRBV29-1 and J usage is TRBJ1-1; TRBD1 aligns across 9 bases. Unmatched junction bases numbered 7, after V lost 7 bases and J lost 1 base. CDR1 SQVTM and CDR2 ANQGSEA come from the germline V gene. The CDR3 sequence is 14 residues long. This chain's CDR3 is CSAFWTGANTEAFF. The CDR3 DNA follows: TGCAGCGCCTTCTGGACAGGGGCGAACACTGAAGCTTTCTTT.

This clonotype showed up many times. This sequence joins TRBV4-3 and TRBJ2-1; tentatively, D is TRBD2 (6 bases). The CDR3 contains 15 residues. Germline CDR1 is LGHNA and CDR2 is YSLEER. V was pared by 7 bases and J by 6 bases, with 19 bases between. CDR3 nucleotide sequence: TGCGCCAGCACCCCGGGGCGGGATCCCTCCAATGAGCAGTTCTTC. It yields the protein CASTPGRDPSNEQFF.

This clonotype was seen a few times. The CDR3 DNA is TGTGCCAGCAGCTCCGACAGCGGGAGCTCCTACAATGAGCAGTTCTTC. Its translation: CASSSDSGSSYNEQFF. The rearrangement uses TRBV13 and TRBJ2-1; 8 bases match TRBD2. The V gene's germline CDR1 is PRHDT and CDR2 FYEKMQ (reference sequence). The CDR3 is made up of 16 amino acids. J gave up 0 bases and V 4 bases, and 5 bases lay outside the gene matches.

This clonotype has just a few counts. This chain uses TRBV24-1 with TRBJ2-1, with TRBD2 matching 9 bases. The ends lost 8 bases at V and 10 bases at J; junction bases unmatched: 8. This CDR3 is 13 amino acids long. The germline gives CDR1 KGHDR, CDR2 SFDVKD. The CDR3 DNA reads as TGTGCCACCAAAGGGAGCGGGAGGTTAGAGCAGTTCTTC. Encoded protein: CATKGSGRLEQFF.

CDR3: CSARDWGHQNTEAFF. The DNA for the CDR3 is TGCAGTGCTAGAGATTGGGGACACCAGAACACTGAAGCTTTCTTT. The rearrangement joins TRBV20-1 to TRBJ1-1; D may be TRBD1 (6 bases). Trimming shortened V by 0 bases and J by 1 base, and 12 bases separated the two germline ends. In germline, CDR1 is DFQATT, CDR2 SNEGSKA (reference sequence). This CDR3 has 15 amino acids.

Of note for this clonotype: A much larger clone is a single base away; this may be a read error. V and J are TRBV2 and TRBJ1-2; 9 nucleotides line up with TRBD1. The germline V gene has CDR1 SNHLY and CDR2 FYNNEI. V trimming: 11 bases; J trimming: 6 bases; junction bases outside the gene matches: 13. This CDR3 has 14 amino acids. CDR3 region: CAVSGTGKKDGYTF. The CDR3 bases are TGTGCCGTGTCCGGGACAGGGAAAAAGGATGGCTACACCTTC.

The chain is built from TRBV5-3 and TRBJ2-3; D uncertain. TRBV5-3 belongs to the ORF category, with a function that is uncertain. Trimming shortened V by 9 bases and J by 3 bases, and 20 bases separated the two germline ends. This CDR3 spans 15 amino acids. The CDR3 nucleotides are TGTGCCACCACTCGTGGCTGTTTAGAAACAGATACGCAGTATTTT. The encoded protein is CATTRGCLETDTQYF.